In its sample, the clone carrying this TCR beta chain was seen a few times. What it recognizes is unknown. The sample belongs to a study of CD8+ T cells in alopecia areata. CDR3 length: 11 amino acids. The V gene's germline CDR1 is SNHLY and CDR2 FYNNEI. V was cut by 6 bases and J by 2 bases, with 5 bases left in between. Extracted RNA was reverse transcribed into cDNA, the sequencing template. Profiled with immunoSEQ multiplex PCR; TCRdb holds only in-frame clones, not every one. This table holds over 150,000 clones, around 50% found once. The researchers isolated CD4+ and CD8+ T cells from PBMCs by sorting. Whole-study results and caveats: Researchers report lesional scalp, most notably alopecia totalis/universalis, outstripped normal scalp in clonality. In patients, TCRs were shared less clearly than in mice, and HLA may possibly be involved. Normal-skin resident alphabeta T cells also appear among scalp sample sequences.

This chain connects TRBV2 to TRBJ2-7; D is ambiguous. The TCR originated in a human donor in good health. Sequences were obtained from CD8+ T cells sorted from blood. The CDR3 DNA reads TGTGCCAGCAGCTGGGCCTACGAGCAGTACTTC. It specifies CASSWAYEQYF.